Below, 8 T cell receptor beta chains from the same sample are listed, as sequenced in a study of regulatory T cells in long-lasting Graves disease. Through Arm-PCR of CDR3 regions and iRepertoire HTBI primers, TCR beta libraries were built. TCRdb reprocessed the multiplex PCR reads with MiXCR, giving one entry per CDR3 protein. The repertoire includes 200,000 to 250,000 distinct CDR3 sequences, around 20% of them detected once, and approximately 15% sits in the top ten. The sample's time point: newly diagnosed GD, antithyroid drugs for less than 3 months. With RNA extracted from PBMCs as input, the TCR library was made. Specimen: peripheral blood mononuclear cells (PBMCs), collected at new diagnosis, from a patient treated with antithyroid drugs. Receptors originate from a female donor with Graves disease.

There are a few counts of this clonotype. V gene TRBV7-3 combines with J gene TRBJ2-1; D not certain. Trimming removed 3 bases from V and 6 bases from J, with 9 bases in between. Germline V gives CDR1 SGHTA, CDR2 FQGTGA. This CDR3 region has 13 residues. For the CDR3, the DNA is TGTGCCAGCAGCTTGTTTAGAAGCAATGAGCAGTTCTTC. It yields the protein CASSLFRSNEQFF.

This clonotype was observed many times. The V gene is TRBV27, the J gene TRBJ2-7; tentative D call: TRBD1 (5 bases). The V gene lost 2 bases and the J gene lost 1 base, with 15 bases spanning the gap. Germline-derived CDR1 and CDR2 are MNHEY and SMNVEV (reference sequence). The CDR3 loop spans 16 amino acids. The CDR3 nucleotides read TGTGCCAGCAGTTTAGCTTATCGGCAGGGTTCCTACGAGCAGTACTTC. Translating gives CASSLAYRQGSYEQYF.

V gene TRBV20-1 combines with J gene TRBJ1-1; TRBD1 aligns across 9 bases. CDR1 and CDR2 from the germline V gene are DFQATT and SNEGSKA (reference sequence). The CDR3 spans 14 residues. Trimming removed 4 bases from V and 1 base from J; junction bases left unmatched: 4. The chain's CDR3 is CSAIRDRANTEAFF. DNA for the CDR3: TGCAGTGCTATCCGGGACAGGGCGAACACTGAAGCTTTCTTT.

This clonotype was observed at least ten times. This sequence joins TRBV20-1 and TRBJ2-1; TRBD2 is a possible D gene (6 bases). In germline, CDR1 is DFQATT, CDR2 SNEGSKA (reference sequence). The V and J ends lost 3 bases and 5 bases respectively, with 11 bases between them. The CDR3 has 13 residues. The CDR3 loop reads CSASLGEDNEQFF. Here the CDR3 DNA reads TGCAGTGCTAGTCTTGGGGAGGACAATGAGCAGTTCTTC.

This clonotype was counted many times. The CDR3 here is CASSPTSGGPYNEQFF. CDR3 coding DNA: TGTGCCAGCAGCCCCACTAGCGGGGGGCCGTACAATGAGCAGTTCTTC. The chain carries TRBV7-6 and TRBJ2-1; 12 nucleotides line up with TRBD2. This CDR3 contains 16 residues. V trimming: 5 bases; J trimming: 4 bases; junction bases outside the gene matches: 6. The germline V gene has CDR1 SGHVS and CDR2 FNYEAQ.

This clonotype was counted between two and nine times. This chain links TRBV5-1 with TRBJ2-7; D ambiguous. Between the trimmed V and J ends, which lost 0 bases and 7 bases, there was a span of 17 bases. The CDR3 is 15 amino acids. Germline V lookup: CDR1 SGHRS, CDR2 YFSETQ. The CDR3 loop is CASSLGRITPNEQYF. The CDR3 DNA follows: TGCGCCAGCAGCTTGGGCAGAATTACTCCTAATGAGCAGTACTTC.

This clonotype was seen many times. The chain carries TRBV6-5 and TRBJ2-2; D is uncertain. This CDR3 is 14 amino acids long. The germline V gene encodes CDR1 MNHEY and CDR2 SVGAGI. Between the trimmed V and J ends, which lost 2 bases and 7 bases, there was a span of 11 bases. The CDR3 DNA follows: TGTGCCAGCAGTTACGCGTTGGGGAACGGGGAGCTGTTTTTT. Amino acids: CASSYALGNGELFF.

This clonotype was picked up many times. The CDR3 loop reads CSVEKDRQETQYF. The CDR3 nucleotides read TGCAGCGTTGAAAAGGACAGACAAGAGACCCAGTACTTC. The rearrangement joins TRBV29-1 to TRBJ2-5; a possible D gene is TRBD1 (6 bases). Germline-derived CDR1 and CDR2 are SQVTM and ANQGSEA. Trimming stripped 2 bases from V and 2 bases from J, with 9 bases between. CDR3 length equals 13 residues.